The T cell receptor beta chain described here comes from a study of Ad26.COV2.S vaccination and SARS-CoV-2 variants (dated by TCRdb to about 2021). General notes on the study: Sequencing of the TCRbeta repertoire served to evaluate the specificity and breadth of SARS-CoV-2-reactive T cell receptors following Ad26.COV2.S vaccination. A total of some 30 samples were included in the TCR-sequenced set, comprising 19 Ad26.COV2.S vaccine recipients, 5 placebo recipients and 8 SARS-CoV-2 convalescent individuals. Results and caveats for the whole study, not just this receptor: Substantial breadth of spike-specific CD8+ and CD4+ T cell responses was reported after vaccination. Higher spike-specific TCR breadth was observed in Ad26.COV2.S recipients than in placebo recipients (P = 0.0014). The authors noted that total T cell responses may have been underestimated by the TCR breadth and depth analyses. Comparable non-spike TCR breadth was observed between vaccine and placebo recipients, consistent with only spike being contained in the vaccine.

In light of the paper, this sample's time point label describes: individuals recovered from natural SARS-CoV-2 infection. The immunoSEQ Assay was the method used to sequence TCRbeta CDR3 regions. After extraction, genomic DNA underwent amplification by bias-controlled multiplex PCR, followed by high-throughput sequencing. The original pipeline was this. To quantify the absolute abundance of every unique TCRbeta CDR3 region, sequences were collapsed and filtered. T cell fraction was estimated by normalization of TCRbeta template counts to usable DNA, with usable DNA being measured through amplification of reference genes present in all nucleated cells. Repertoire TCRs were annotated as SARS-CoV-2-specific by exact matching of V gene, CDR3 amino acid sequence and J gene to a known reactive TCR set. MIRA supplied the reference SARS-CoV-2 TCR set, which was filtered for enrichment in COVID-19-positive ImmuneCODE repertoires so that public or cross-reactive TCRs were removed. Based on the MIRA antigens, annotated TCRs were further analysed at the level of specific ORF or position within ORF. Breadth was defined as the number of annotated unique rearrangements divided by the total number of unique productive rearrangements, and depth was defined as the summed frequency of the annotated unique rearrangements. Two-sided Wilcoxon rank-sum tests were used to compare TCR breadth between groups. This is the immuneACCESS table as TCRdb keeps it, with only in-frame sequences that have V and J called. A part of the clones is gone; compared with another copy, unresolved V genes explain less than half, and the rest is unexplained. The V and J calls and clone size were taken over from that table, and D and trimming were inferred from the DNA. For this sample there are more than 150,000 clones; roughly nine tenths appear just once. The ten largest clones capture more than 4.5% of the sample.

A word on this clone: The clone's antigen remains unknown. Nothing much larger sits one base from this clone, and base qualities are not available.

This receptor was taken from a human donor who had recovered from COVID-19. The sequencing used peripheral blood, collected after recovery from COVID-19.

The CDR3 has the sequence CASSLSRGDYEQYF. The nucleotide sequence reads as follows: TGTGCCAGCAGCTTAAGTAGAGGGGACTACGAGCAGTACTTC. The chain employs TRBV5-5 and TRBJ2-7, with the D gene tentatively TRBD1 or TRBD2, based on 5 matching bases in each. Sequences SGHKS (CDR1) and YYEKEE (CDR2) are obtained from the germline V gene (reference sequence). V and J are truncated by 2 bases and 3 bases respectively, leaving an intervening sequence of 12 bases. Reading from cysteine to phenylalanine, the CDR3 counts 14 amino acids. Only CDR3 DNA is held: 42 bases, read in frame from base 1. Where the CDR3 stops, the reference TRBV5-5 and TRBJ2-7 genes take over; the full variable domain is DAGVTQSPTHLIKTRGQQVTLRCSPISGHKSVSWYQQVLGQGPQFIFQYYEKEERGRGNFPDRFSARQFPNYSSELNVNALLLGDSALYLCASSLSRGDYEQYFGPGTRLTVT.